These T cell receptor beta chains were read from a single sample in a study of blood T cells in healthy people across ages. Each CDR3 protein gets one entry after TCRdb re-called the 5' RACE reads with MiXCR. The table shows approximately 760,000 distinct CDR3 sequences, with around 25% occurring only once. In addition, the sample was reused for a study of T cells of mothers and their children.

Sequencing input: blood. The receptors shown here come from a boy younger than 18 in good health. The conserved cysteine and the conserved F or W are not part of the CDR3 here.

ASSGPLAVAYEQY NA TRBV28
ASSLDRGGYIQY TRBJ2-4 TRBV6-6
ASSLPGTGEETQY TRBJ2-5 TRBV28
ASSLATGGYEQF NA TRBV5-1
ASSSGLAASYNEQF TRBJ2-1 TRBV5-1
ASSFGVSSGNTIY TRBJ1-3 TRBV5-1
ASSSLAGENTGELF TRBJ2-2 TRBV25-1
ASSFGSRLAATYEQY TRBJ2-7 TRBV7-9
ASSVDSGGEQF TRBJ2-1 TRBV9
ASSFSGGATYNEQF TRBJ2-1 TRBV5-1
ASSQTLTGQGDTRY TRBJ2-3 TRBV3-1
ASSLRGLDEQF TRBJ2-1 TRBV27
ASSFSGKETQH TRBJ2-5 TRBV12-3/TRBV12-4
ASSIELGIVQY TRBJ2-4 TRBV11-2
AGSTTRQTSSYEQY NA TRBV7-9
ASSLAPRGETQY TRBJ2-5 TRBV7-2
ASSQGLGGAGELF TRBJ2-2 TRBV14
ASSPNRGIEQY NA TRBV12-3/TRBV12-4
ASSPWTSEQF TRBJ2-1 TRBV12-3/TRBV12-4
ASSRRTGLGANVLT TRBJ2-6 TRBV4-2
SVEDWQGDTEAF TRBJ1-1 TRBV29-1
ASSQVTSGRVGF TRBJ2-1 TRBV4-1
ASSQHRGREEKLF TRBJ1-4 TRBV4-1
ASSNRGGMEETQY TRBJ2-5 TRBV7-6
SARDELASGVETQY TRBJ2-5 TRBV20-1
ASSLADRDQETQY TRBJ2-5 TRBV5-1
ASSSLTGSFYGYT TRBJ1-2 TRBV7-9
AKRDRWADTQY TRBJ2-3 TRBV2
ASSGTTGYDEQF TRBJ2-1 TRBV5-1
ASSLSGTSLEQF TRBJ2-1 TRBV7-3
AGSLDPAGGRNIQY TRBJ2-4 TRBV7-2
ASSYSIPYAGATTETQY TRBJ2-5 TRBV6-5
ASNLPGQGAQGANVLT TRBJ2-6 TRBV4-2
ASSLRGGTTHINEQF TRBJ2-1 TRBV11-2
ASSQDPGLGDNEQF TRBJ2-1 TRBV4-1
ASSPTGAPYNEQF NA TRBV7-9
RDNEQF NA TRBV29-1
ASSATTGNSPLH TRBJ1-6 TRBV9
ASSQGAGAPYEQY TRBJ2-7 TRBV4-2
ASSSPGGGTQY TRBJ2-3 TRBV5-6
ASSRQGLNNEKLF TRBJ1-4 TRBV5-1
SARDYKGSYEQY TRBJ2-7 TRBV20-1
ASSFRDFQETQY TRBJ2-5 TRBV5-5
ASSLEGHGAF TRBJ1-1 TRBV7-9
ASSQRQVGYGYT TRBJ1-2 TRBV3-1
ASSPTGAEQF NA TRBV7-9
ATSQGAEYNEQF TRBJ2-1 TRBV24-1
ASSAGQGFGLAVYEQY NA TRBV7-9
ASRESGQSNQPQH TRBJ1-5 TRBV6-1
ASSPLLVIQETQY TRBJ2-5 TRBV3-1
ASSKTGGTGETQY TRBJ2-5 TRBV3-1
ASSYLESEGPGNEQF NA TRBV12-3/TRBV12-4
ASSSIPGELF TRBJ2-2 TRBV6-5
ASSLYGTGTYEQY TRBJ2-7 TRBV7-2
ASSYSIIGTDNSPLH TRBJ1-6 TRBV6-5